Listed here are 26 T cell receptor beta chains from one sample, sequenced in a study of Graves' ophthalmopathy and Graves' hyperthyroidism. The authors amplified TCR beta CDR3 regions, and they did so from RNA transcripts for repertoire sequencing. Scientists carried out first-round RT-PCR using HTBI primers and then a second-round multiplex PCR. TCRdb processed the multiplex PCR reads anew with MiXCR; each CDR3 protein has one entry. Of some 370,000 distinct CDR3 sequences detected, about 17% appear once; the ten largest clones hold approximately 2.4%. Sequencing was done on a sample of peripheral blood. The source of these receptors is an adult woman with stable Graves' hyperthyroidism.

DNA of the CDR3: TGCAGTGCTCTAGGACGGAAAAACTCCTACGAGCAGTACTTC. As protein: CSALGRKNSYEQYF. J is TRBJ2-7 and V is TRBV20-1, with unresolved D. V was pared by 5 bases and J by 0 bases, with 14 bases between. The V gene's germline CDR1 is DFQATT and CDR2 SNEGSKA (reference sequence). The CDR3 consists of 14 residues.

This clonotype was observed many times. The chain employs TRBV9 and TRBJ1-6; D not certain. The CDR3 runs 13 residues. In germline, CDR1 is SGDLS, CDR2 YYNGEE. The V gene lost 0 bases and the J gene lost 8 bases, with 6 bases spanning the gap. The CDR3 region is CASSVGGDSPLHF. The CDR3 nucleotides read TGTGCCAGCAGCGTAGGCGGAGATTCACCCCTCCACTTT.

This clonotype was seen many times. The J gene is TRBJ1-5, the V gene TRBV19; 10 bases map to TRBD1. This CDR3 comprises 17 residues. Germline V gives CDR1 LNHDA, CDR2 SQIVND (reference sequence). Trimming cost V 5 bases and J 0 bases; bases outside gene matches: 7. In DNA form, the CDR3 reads TGTGCCAGTAGTGCGACAGGGGGCGCGGGTAGCAATCAGCCCCAGCATTTT. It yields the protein CASSATGGAGSNQPQHF.

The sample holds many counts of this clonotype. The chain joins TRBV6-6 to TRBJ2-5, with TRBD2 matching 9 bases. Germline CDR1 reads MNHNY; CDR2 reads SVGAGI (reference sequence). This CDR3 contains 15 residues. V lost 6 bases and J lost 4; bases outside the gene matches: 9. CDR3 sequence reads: CASRTPAGGPETQYF. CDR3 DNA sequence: TGTGCCAGCAGGACCCCTGCGGGGGGGCCAGAGACCCAGTACTTC.

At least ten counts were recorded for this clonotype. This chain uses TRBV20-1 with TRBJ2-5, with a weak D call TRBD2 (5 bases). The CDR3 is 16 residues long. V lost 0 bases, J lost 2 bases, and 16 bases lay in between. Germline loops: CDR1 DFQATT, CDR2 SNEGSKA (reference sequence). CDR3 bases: TGCAGTGCTAGAGATTTGCGCGACTACTTACAAGAGACCCAGTACTTC. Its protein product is CSARDLRDYLQETQYF.

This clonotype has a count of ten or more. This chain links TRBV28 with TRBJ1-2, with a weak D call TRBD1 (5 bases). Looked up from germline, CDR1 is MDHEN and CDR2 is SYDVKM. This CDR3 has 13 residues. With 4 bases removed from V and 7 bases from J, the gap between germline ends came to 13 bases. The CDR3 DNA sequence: TGTGCCAGCAGTTATGACAGACTTGGTGGCTACACCTTC. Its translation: CASSYDRLGGYTF.

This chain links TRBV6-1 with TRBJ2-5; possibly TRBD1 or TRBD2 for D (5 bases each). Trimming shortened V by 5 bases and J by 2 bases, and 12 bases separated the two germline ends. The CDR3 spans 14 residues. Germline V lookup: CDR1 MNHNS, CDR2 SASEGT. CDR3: CASSPFWGQETQYF. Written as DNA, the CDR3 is TGTGCCAGCAGTCCATTTTGGGGGCAAGAGACCCAGTACTTC.

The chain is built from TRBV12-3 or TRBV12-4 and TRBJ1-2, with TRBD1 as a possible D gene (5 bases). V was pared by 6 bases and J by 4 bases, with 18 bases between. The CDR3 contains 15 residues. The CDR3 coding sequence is TGTGCCAGCAGCGAGGGGACCAGGCTCAGCTATGGCTACACCTTC. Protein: CASSEGTRLSYGYTF.

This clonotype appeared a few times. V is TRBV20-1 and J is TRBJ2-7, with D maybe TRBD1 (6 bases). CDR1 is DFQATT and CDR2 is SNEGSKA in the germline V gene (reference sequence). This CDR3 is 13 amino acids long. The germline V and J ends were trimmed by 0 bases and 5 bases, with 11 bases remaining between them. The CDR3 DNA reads TGCAGTGCTAGAGAAGGGACAACCGACGAGCAGTACTTC. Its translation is CSAREGTTDEQYF.

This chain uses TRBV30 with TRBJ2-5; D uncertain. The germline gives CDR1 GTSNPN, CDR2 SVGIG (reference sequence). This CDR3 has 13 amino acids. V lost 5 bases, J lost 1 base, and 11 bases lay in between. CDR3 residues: CAWDKDCQETQYF. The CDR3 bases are TGTGCCTGGGACAAGGATTGCCAAGAGACCCAGTACTTC.

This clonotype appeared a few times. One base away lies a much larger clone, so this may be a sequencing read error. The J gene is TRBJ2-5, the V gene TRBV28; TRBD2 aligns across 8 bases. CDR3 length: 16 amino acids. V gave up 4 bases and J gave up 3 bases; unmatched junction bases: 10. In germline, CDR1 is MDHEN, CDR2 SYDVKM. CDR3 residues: CASSSPGGLTEETQYF. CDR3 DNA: TGTGCCAGCAGTTCCCCGGGAGGGCTAACAGAAGAGACCCAGTACTTC. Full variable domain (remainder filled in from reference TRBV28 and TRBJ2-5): DVKVTQSSRYLVKRTGEKVFLECVQDMDHENMFWYRQDPGLGLRLIYFSYDVKMKEKGDIPEGYSVSREKKERFSLILESASTNQTSMYLCASSSPGGLTEETQYFGPGTRLLVL.

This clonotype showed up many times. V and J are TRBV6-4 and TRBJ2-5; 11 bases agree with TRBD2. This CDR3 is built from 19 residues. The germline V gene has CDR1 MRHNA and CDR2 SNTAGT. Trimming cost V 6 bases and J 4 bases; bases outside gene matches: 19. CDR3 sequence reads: CASRLFGTSGFEKGETQYF. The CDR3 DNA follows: TGTGCCAGCAGACTATTCGGGACTAGCGGATTCGAAAAGGGAGAGACCCAGTACTTC.

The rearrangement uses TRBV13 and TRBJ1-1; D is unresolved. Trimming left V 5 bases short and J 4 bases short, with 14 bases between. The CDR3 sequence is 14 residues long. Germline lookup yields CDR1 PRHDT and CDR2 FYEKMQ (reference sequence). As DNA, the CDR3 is TGTGCCAGCAGCCTCTCCGGGTACCCCACTGAAGCTTTCTTT. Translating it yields CASSLSGYPTEAFF.

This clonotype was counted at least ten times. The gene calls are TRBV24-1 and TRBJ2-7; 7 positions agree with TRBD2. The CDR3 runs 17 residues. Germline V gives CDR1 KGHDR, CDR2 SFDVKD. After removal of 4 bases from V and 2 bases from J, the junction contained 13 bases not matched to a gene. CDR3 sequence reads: CATSDPRDTGGAYEQYF. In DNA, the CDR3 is TGTGCCACCAGTGACCCCCGAGATACGGGAGGAGCCTACGAGCAGTACTTC.

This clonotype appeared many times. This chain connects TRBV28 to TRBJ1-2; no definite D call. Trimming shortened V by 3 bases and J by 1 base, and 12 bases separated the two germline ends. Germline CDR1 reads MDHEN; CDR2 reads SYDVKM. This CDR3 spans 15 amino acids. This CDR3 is CASSLESEINYGYTF. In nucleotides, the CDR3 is TGTGCCAGCAGTTTGGAGTCCGAGATTAACTATGGCTACACCTTC.

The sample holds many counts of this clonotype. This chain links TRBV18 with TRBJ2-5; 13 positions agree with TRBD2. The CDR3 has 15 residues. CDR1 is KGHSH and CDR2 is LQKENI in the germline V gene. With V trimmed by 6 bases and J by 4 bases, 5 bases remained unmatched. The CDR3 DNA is TGTGCCAGCTCTGGACTAGCGGGAGTTGCAGAGACCCAGTACTTC. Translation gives CASSGLAGVAETQYF.

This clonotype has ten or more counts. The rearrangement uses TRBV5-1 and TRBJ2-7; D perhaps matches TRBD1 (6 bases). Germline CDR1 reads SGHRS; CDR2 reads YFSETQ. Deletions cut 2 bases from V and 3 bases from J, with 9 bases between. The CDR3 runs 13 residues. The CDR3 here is CASSLQGNYEQYF. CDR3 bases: TGCGCCAGCAGCTTACAGGGCAACTACGAGCAGTACTTC.

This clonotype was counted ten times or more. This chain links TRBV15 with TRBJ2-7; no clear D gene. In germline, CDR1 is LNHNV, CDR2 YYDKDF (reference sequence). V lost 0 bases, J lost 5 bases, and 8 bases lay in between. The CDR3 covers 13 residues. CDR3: CATSRDWLNEQYF. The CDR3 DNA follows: TGTGCCACCAGCAGAGATTGGTTGAACGAGCAGTACTTC.

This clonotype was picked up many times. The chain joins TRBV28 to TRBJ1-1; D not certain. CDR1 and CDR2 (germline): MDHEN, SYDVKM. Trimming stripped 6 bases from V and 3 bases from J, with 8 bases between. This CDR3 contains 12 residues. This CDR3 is CASSRWDTEAFF. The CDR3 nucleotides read TGTGCCAGCAGCCGATGGGACACTGAAGCTTTCTTT.

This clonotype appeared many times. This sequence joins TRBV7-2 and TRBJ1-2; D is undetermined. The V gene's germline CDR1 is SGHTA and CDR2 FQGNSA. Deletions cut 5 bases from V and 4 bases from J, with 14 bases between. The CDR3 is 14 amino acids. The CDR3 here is CASSPRTESYGYTF. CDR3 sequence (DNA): TGTGCCAGCAGCCCACGGACGGAGAGCTATGGCTACACCTTC.

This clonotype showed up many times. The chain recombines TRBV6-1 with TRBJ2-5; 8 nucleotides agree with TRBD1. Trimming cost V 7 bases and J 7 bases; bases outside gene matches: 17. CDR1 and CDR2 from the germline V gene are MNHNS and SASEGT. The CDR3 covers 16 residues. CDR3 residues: CASTGGGTGLNRTQYF. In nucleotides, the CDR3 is TGTGCCAGCACCGGGGGTGGGACAGGATTAAATAGGACCCAGTACTTC.

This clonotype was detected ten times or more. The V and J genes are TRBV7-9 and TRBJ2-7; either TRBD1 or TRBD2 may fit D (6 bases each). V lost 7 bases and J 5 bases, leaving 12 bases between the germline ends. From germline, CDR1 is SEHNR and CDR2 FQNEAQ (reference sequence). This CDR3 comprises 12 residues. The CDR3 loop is CASTGAGNEQYF. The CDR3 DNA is TGTGCCAGCACGGGGGCCGGGAACGAGCAGTACTTC.

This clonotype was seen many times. CDR3 coding DNA: TGTGCCAGCAGCTTAGGATTTCGGGGGATGACCGGGGAGCTGTTTTTT. Translation gives CASSLGFRGMTGELFF. This chain joins TRBV11-2 and TRBJ2-2, with D maybe TRBD2 (6 bases). Trimming left V 1 base short and J 5 bases short, with 14 bases between. The germline V gene has CDR1 SGHAT and CDR2 FQNNGV. This CDR3 comprises 16 residues.

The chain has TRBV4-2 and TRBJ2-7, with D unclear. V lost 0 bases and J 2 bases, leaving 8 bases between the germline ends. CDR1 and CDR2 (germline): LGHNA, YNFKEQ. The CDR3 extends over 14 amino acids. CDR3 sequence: CASSQDMTTYEQYF. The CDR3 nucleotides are TGTGCCAGCAGCCAAGACATGACCACCTACGAGCAGTACTTC.

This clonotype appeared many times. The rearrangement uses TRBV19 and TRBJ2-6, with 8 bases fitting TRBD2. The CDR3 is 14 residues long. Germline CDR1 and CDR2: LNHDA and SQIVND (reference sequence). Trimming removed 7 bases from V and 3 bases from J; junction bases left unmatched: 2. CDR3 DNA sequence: TGTGCCAGTACAGCGGGAGATGGGGCCAACGTCCTGACTTTC. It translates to CASTAGDGANVLTF.

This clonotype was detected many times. The CDR3 region has the DNA TGTGCCAGCCCACATGCCCCGACAGCGGGAGGGCCTTACGAGCAGTACTTC. The encoded protein is CASPHAPTAGGPYEQYF. V usage is TRBV4-2 and J usage is TRBJ2-7, with TRBD2 matching 10 bases. From germline, CDR1 is LGHNA and CDR2 YNFKEQ. The CDR3 runs to 17 residues. V gave up 8 bases and J gave up 4 bases; unmatched junction bases: 17.